This paragraph covers one T cell receptor (beta chain) sequence. The data were taken from a study of blood T cell repertoires in COVID-19. Study-wide context: PBMCs, B-cell-depleted T cells, or T cells provided the cDNA or gDNA that made up the material.

In the study's own analysis: How many nucleated cells were present was estimated from reference gene primer amplification. Here immunoSEQ multiplex PCR was the method, and the copy in TCRdb shows in-frame clones only, minus some. V and J calls and clone size are copied from that table; D and trimming were computed from the DNA. The table shows around 290,000 clones, with around nine tenths occurring only once. Study members were between roughly 18 and 100 years old and lived in 20 to 25 US regions. Cohort 3 recovered donors had two negative PCRs, clearance, or symptom resolution. J was trimmed by 2 bases and V by 4 bases; bases with no gene match: 11. CDR1 is MGHRA, CDR2 YSYEKL, per germline. The CDR3 spans 17 residues.

Sequencing was done on a sample of PBMCs or T cells enriched from blood (not recorded which). The rearrangement uses TRBV4-1 and TRBJ2-7, with TRBD1 identical over 10 bases. The sequence was obtained from a woman between 18 and 29 years old who had recovered from COVID-19. The CDR3 sequence: CASSPLAGTGVAYEQYF. The CDR3 nucleotides read TGCGCCAGCAGCCCCCTGGCGGGGACAGGGGTGGCCTACGAGCAGTACTTC.